Reported below is one T cell receptor beta chain. TCRdb's copy holds only in-frame clones and misses some; the assay was immunoSEQ multiplex PCR. The sample lists hundreds of thousands of clones, 95% occurring once. This sample was included in a study of shared T cell receptors in the human thymus. The V segment lost 5 bases and the J segment 6 bases; nucleotides outside the gene matches: 12. Germline CDR1 and CDR2: SGHNT and YENEEA. The CDR3 consists of 19 residues. J is TRBJ2-2 and V is TRBV11-3; 16 bases fit TRBD2. Sequenced: thymocytes. The TCR originated in a human donor. The CDR3 sequence is CASSPPGLAGGEESGELFF. DNA of the CDR3: TGTGCCAGCAGCCCGCCGGGACTAGCGGGAGGGGAGGAGTCCGGGGAGCTGTTTTTT.